Given below is one TCR beta chain in context. From each donor, at least one pre-ART PBMC sample and at least two post-ART PBMC samples were obtained. Survey-level resolution applied to immunoSEQ assay v3.0. Profiling relied on immunoSEQ multiplex PCR, and the TCRdb table lists in-frame clones only, not all of them. The top ten clones hold approximately 8% of a sample with more than 25,000 clones, 90% of them seen once. The sample comes from a study of long-term antiretroviral therapy in people with HIV. V was shortened by 3 bases and J by 2 bases, with 14 bases between the two germline ends. Germline CDR1 KGHSH, CDR2 LQKENI. This CDR3 is built from 15 residues.

The sample in question was unsorted PBMCs, obtained 3.2 years before starting antiretroviral therapy. The chain is built from TRBV18 and TRBJ2-7; D call uncertain. This TCR was sampled from a man aged 50 to 59 with HIV. The CDR3 DNA reads as TGTGCCAGCTCACCGCGCCGGAACCTTACCTACGAGCAGTACTTC. Its translation: CASSPRRNLTYEQYF.